Each of the 31 T cell receptor beta chains below was sequenced from the same sample in a study of regulatory T cells in long-lasting Graves disease. Time point denoted: newly diagnosed GD, antithyroid drugs for less than 3 months. Making the TCR library involved RNA that had been extracted from PBMCs. Libraries of TCR beta came from iRepertoire HTBI primers plus Arm-PCR of CDR3 regions. Each CDR3 protein gets one entry after TCRdb re-called the multiplex PCR reads with MiXCR. Here the sample spans about 400,000 distinct CDR3 sequences, about 15% being singletons. In addition, the sample was reused for a study of T cells in Graves' hyperthyroidism and ophthalmopathy.

Sample: peripheral blood mononuclear cells (PBMCs), taken at new diagnosis, from a patient treated with antithyroid drugs. The receptors were sampled from a woman aged 40 to 50 with Graves disease.

Concerning this clonotype: A much larger clone lies one base from this, so it may be a read error. This chain connects TRBV5-1 to TRBJ2-7; 9 nucleotides line up with TRBD1. Trimming took 0 bases from V and 5 from J; bases not matched to a gene: 6. The CDR3 runs to 15 residues. Germline assignment: CDR1 SGHRS and CDR2 YFSETQ. CDR3 sequence: CASSLVGTGFHEQYF. The DNA for the CDR3 is TGCGCCAGCAGCTTGGTCGGGACAGGGTTCCACGAGCAGTACTTC.

Concerning this clonotype: Being one base from a much bigger clone, this may be a read error. J is TRBJ1-1 and V is TRBV12-3 or TRBV12-4; maybe TRBD1 (5 bases). Trimming shortened V by 3 bases and J by 4 bases, and 15 bases separated the two germline ends. The CDR3 has 15 residues. As DNA, the CDR3 is TGTGCCAGCAGTTTTGTAAGTCGGGGGAGCACTGAAGCTTTCTTT. It specifies CASSFVSRGSTEAFF.

This clonotype has a count of ten or more. This chain uses TRBV11-2 with TRBJ2-7; either TRBD1 or TRBD2 may supply D (6 bases each). The germline V and J ends were trimmed by 3 bases and 3 bases, with 15 bases remaining between them. Per germline, CDR1 SGHAT and CDR2 FQNNGV. The CDR3 totals 15 residues. The CDR3 region has the DNA TGTGCCAGCAGCTTGGGTACCGGGGGCGGCTACGAGCAGTACTTC. Its protein product is CASSLGTGGGYEQYF.

This clonotype showed up just a few times. The CDR3 DNA reads TGTGCCAGCAGGGACCTCTTCGGGGCCAGCTCCTACGAGCAGTACTTC. Translation gives CASRDLFGASSYEQYF. V gene TRBV27 combines with J gene TRBJ2-7; D tentatively reads TRBD1 or TRBD2 (5 bases each). Germline CDR1 is MNHEY and CDR2 is SMNVEV (reference sequence). The CDR3 sequence is 16 residues long. Trimming cost V 6 bases and J 0 bases, with 18 bases left between them.

This clonotype was seen ten or more times. The chain links TRBV12-3 or TRBV12-4 to TRBJ2-2; TRBD2 matches at 11 bases. The J segment lost 3 bases and the V segment lost 7 bases, leaving 13 bases of the junction unmatched. There are 18 residues in the CDR3. In DNA, the CDR3 is TGTGCCAGCACTTCTGGGCTAGCGGGAGGTATCTACACCGGGGAGCTGTTTTTT. It encodes CASTSGLAGGIYTGELFF.

This clonotype has a count of ten or more. The rearrangement links TRBV28 to TRBJ2-2; the D gene is possibly TRBD1 (6 bases). The CDR3 is made up of 16 amino acids. Germline CDR1 reads MDHEN; CDR2 reads SYDVKM. V shed 4 bases and J shed 2 bases, with 14 bases lying between them. In DNA, the CDR3 is TGTGCCAGCAGTTCCAAAACAGGGAGCAACACCGGGGAGCTGTTTTTT. This sequence encodes CASSSKTGSNTGELFF.

This clonotype was detected many times. The V call is TRBV27, the J call TRBJ2-1, with 12 bases identical to TRBD2. Germline V gene data show CDR1 as MNHEY and CDR2 as SMNVEV (reference sequence). The CDR3 loop spans 13 amino acids. The junction had 4 bases not matched to a gene; V was cut back by 10 bases and J by 6 bases. The CDR3 DNA reads as TGTGCCATCCGACTAGCGGGAGCCAATGAGCAGTTCTTC. Its protein product is CAIRLAGANEQFF.

This clonotype was observed at least ten times. The genes are TRBV3-1 and TRBJ2-1; 7 nucleotides agree with TRBD2. Germline V gene data show CDR1 as LGHDT and CDR2 as YNNKEL (reference sequence). V lost 0 bases and J lost 6; bases outside the gene matches: 8. The CDR3 contains 16 residues. The CDR3 DNA reads TGTGCCAGCAGCCAAGAAAGACTAGCCCTGGGCAATGAGCAGTTCTTC. Residues: CASSQERLALGNEQFF.

This clonotype was counted many times. The chain has TRBV7-3 and TRBJ2-3; 7 bases are a match to TRBD1. Germline CDR1 is SGHTA and CDR2 is FQGTGA. Trimming took 2 bases from V and 3 from J; bases not matched to a gene: 5. This CDR3 is 15 amino acids long. In DNA, the CDR3 is TGTGCCAGCAGCTTAGGTAGGGGGCCGACAGATACGCAGTATTTT. Protein sequence: CASSLGRGPTDTQYF. The full variable domain, with the rest looked up from reference TRBV7-3 and TRBJ2-3, is GAGVSQTPSNKVTEKGKYVELRCDPISGHTALYWYRQSLGQGPEFLIYFQGTGAADDSGLPNDRFFAVRPEGSVSTLKIQRTERGDSAVYLCASSLGRGPTDTQYFGPGTRLTVL.

Ten or more counts support this clonotype. This chain uses TRBV20-1 with TRBJ2-5; D gene unclear. Germline V gene data show CDR1 as DFQATT and CDR2 as SNEGSKA (reference sequence). The V gene lost 3 bases and the J gene lost 0 bases, with 11 bases spanning the gap. CDR3 length equals 14 residues. CDR3 amino acids: CSARGNSHQETQYF. The CDR3 DNA reads TGCAGTGCTAGGGGGAATAGTCACCAAGAGACCCAGTACTTC.

At least ten counts were recorded for this clonotype. J is TRBJ2-1 and V is TRBV19, with TRBD1 matching 7 bases. The CDR3 has 13 residues. Looked up from germline, CDR1 is LNHDA and CDR2 is SQIVND (reference sequence). The trim removed 6 bases at V and 9 bases at J, leaving 8 bases unmatched. Here the CDR3 reads CASSAQGIGEQFF. For the CDR3, the DNA is TGTGCCAGTAGCGCACAGGGGATCGGTGAGCAGTTCTTC.

This clonotype came up many times. The rearrangement uses TRBV7-2 and TRBJ1-2, with 8 bases identical to TRBD1. The V and J ends lost 4 bases and 5 bases, in that order; junction bases with no gene match: 6. The CDR3 runs to 14 residues. Germline lookup yields CDR1 SGHTA and CDR2 FQGNSA. The DNA for the CDR3 is TGTGCCAGCAGCTCCGGGACAGGAACATATGGCTACACCTTC. It is translated as CASSSGTGTYGYTF.

This clonotype was recorded at least ten times. The V call is TRBV11-2, the J call TRBJ2-7; 9 bases align to TRBD1. Germline CDR1 and CDR2: SGHAT and FQNNGV. CDR3 length equals 15 residues. V dropped 3 bases and J dropped 2; count of bases not matched to a gene: 5. The CDR3 coding sequence is TGTGCCAGCAGCTTCCACCGGGACAGGGCCTACGAGCAGTACTTC. Translation: CASSFHRDRAYEQYF. The full variable domain, with the rest looked up from reference TRBV11-2 and TRBJ2-7, is EAGVAQSPRYKIIEKRQSVAFWCNPISGHATLYWYQQILGQGPKLLIQFQNNGVVDDSQLPKDRFSAERLKGVDSTLKIQPAKLEDSAVYLCASSFHRDRAYEQYFGPGTRLTVT.

This clonotype appeared many times. A junction end diverges from the germline sequence, so it may reflect a read error. This chain links TRBV12-3 or TRBV12-4 with TRBJ2-7; possible D gene TRBD2, 6 bases. The CDR3 loop spans 12 amino acids. CDR3 in amino acids: CASLRWTGEADF. The DNA of the CDR3 is TGTGCCAGCCTTAGGTGGACGGGAGAAGCGGACTTC.

On this clonotype: With a much larger clone just one base away, this may be a read error. The rearrangement links TRBV12-3 or TRBV12-4 to TRBJ2-7; D perhaps matches TRBD1 (6 bases). This CDR3 has 12 amino acids. The V gene lost 5 bases and the J gene lost 9 bases, with 14 bases spanning the gap. Here the CDR3 reads CASSPTQGPQYF. The CDR3, as DNA: TGTGCCAGCAGTCCCACCCAGGGGCCGCAGTACTTC.

This clonotype has just a few counts. A much larger clone lies one base from this, so it may be a read error. The chain recombines TRBV28 with TRBJ2-7; weak D call: TRBD2 (5 bases). Per the germline V gene, CDR1 is MDHEN and CDR2 is SYDVKM. Trimming shortened V by 6 bases and J by 0 bases, and 15 bases separated the two germline ends. The CDR3 loop spans 15 amino acids. The CDR3, as DNA: TGTGCCAGCAGCCTCGGAGCGGAGAGCTCCTACGAGCAGTACTTC. Protein sequence: CASSLGAESSYEQYF.

This clonotype was seen more than once but under ten times. This chain uses TRBV4-3 with TRBJ2-5; the D gene is possibly TRBD1 (5 bases). Germline V gene data show CDR1 as LGHNA and CDR2 as YSLEER. Trimming shortened V by 1 base and J by 5 bases, and 11 bases separated the two germline ends. CDR3 length: 14 residues. The CDR3 nucleotides read TGCGCCAGCAGCCAAGCACTGGGGCAGGAGACCCAGTACTTC. It codes for CASSQALGQETQYF.

This clonotype came up a few times. This sequence joins TRBV15 and TRBJ2-3, with 8 bases fitting TRBD2. With V trimmed by 3 bases and J by 0 bases, 11 bases remained unmatched. CDR3 size: 18 residues. The germline CDR1 and CDR2 sequences are LNHNV and YYDKDF (reference sequence). The CDR3 region has the DNA TGTGCCACCAGCAGGGCTACTAGCGGAGATCCTAGCACAGATACGCAGTATTTT. Its translation is CATSRATSGDPSTDTQYF.

This clonotype was detected a few times. V gene TRBV28 combines with J gene TRBJ2-3, with 8 bases identical to TRBD1. Germline CDR1 reads MDHEN; CDR2 reads SYDVKM. CDR3 length: 16 residues. J was trimmed by 1 base and V by 7 bases; bases with no gene match: 10. As DNA, the CDR3 is TGTGCCAGCACTCCCGGTGGGGGACAGGGCACAGATACGCAGTATTTT. This translates into CASTPGGGQGTDTQYF.

This clonotype was counted at least ten times. One junction end does not reproduce the germline sequence, and a read error may be involved. This rearrangement joins TRBV7-2 to TRBJ2-7; D remains ambiguous. This CDR3 has 14 amino acids. Germline V lookup: CDR1 SGHTA, CDR2 FQGNSA. CDR3 protein: CASSTYLQNSRLDF. Written as DNA, the CDR3 is TGTGCCAGCAGCACCTACCTACAGAATTCTCGACTTGACTTC.

There are a few counts of this clonotype. The chain couples TRBV5-6 to TRBJ2-4, with D maybe TRBD1 (5 bases). The CDR3 consists of 14 residues. Trimming removed 2 bases from V and 5 bases from J, with 11 bases in between. Germline-derived CDR1 and CDR2 are SGHDT and YYEEEE. The CDR3 sequence: CASSFGVGENIQYF. In DNA form, the CDR3 reads TGTGCCAGCAGCTTTGGTGTAGGGGAAAACATTCAGTACTTC.

The V call is TRBV3-1, the J call TRBJ2-7, with 8 bases lining up with TRBD1. The J segment lost 2 bases and the V segment lost 4 bases, leaving 10 bases of the junction unmatched. The CDR3 sequence is 16 residues long. Per germline, CDR1 LGHDT and CDR2 YNNKEL (reference sequence). CDR3 loop: CASSRTPLTGAYEQYF. DNA for the CDR3: TGTGCCAGCAGCCGAACCCCCTTGACAGGGGCCTACGAGCAGTACTTC.

The chain uses TRBV7-2 and TRBJ1-1; 8 bases line up with TRBD1. Germline V gene lookup returns CDR1 SGHTA and CDR2 FQGNSA. The CDR3 loop spans 15 amino acids. V shed 3 bases, J shed 1 base, and the junction held 4 bases outside the gene matches. CDR3 nucleotides: TGTGCCAGCAGCTTCTACAGGGGGGCGAACACTGAAGCTTTCTTT. Amino acid sequence: CASSFYRGANTEAFF.

In this sample, this clonotype turned up many times. V usage is TRBV14 and J usage is TRBJ2-7, with 11 nucleotides matching TRBD2. Germline CDR1 SGHDN, CDR2 FVKESK. The CDR3 length is 15 residues. J was trimmed by 4 bases and V by 0 bases; bases with no gene match: 2. The CDR3 nucleotides are TGTGCCAGCAGCCAAGAGGGACTAGCGGATTACGAGCAGTACTTC. Translated: CASSQEGLADYEQYF.

Many counts were recorded for this clonotype. The V and J genes are TRBV6-1 and TRBJ2-5; the D is unclear. This CDR3 is 12 amino acids long. The V and J ends lost 8 bases and 4 bases respectively, with 11 bases between them. Per germline, CDR1 MNHNS and CDR2 SASEGT. CDR3: CASGRVGETQYF. In nucleotides, the CDR3 is TGTGCCAGCGGAAGGGTCGGAGAGACCCAGTACTTC.

With respect to this clonotype: At one end, the junction sequence differs from germline, possibly due to a read error. This chain links TRBV18 with TRBJ2-5; 9 nucleotides align to TRBD2. Per the germline V gene, CDR1 is KGHSH and CDR2 is LQKENI. This CDR3 has 15 residues. Here the CDR3 reads CASSPREGEEETQQF. DNA for the CDR3: TGTGCCAGCTCACCGCGGGAGGGAGAGGAAGAGACCCAGCAGTTC.

The chain is built from TRBV4-2 and TRBJ2-3, with D unclear. The V gene's germline CDR1 is LGHNA and CDR2 YNFKEQ. Trimming took 0 bases from V and 0 from J, leaving 4 bases between them. This CDR3 region has 14 residues. CDR3 coding DNA: TGTGCCAGCAGCCAAGATACTAGCACAGATACGCAGTATTTT. Translation: CASSQDTSTDTQYF.

V is TRBV20-1 and J is TRBJ2-7; 8 bases agree with TRBD2. Germline CDR1 reads DFQATT; CDR2 reads SNEGSKA (reference sequence). The CDR3 sequence is 14 residues long. Unmatched junction bases numbered 10, after V lost 7 bases and J lost 2 bases. The CDR3 nucleotides read TGCAGTGTAAGGCGGGAGGAGTGGGCCTACGAGCAGTACTTC. It is translated as CSVRREEWAYEQYF.

This clonotype showed up just once. A far larger clone lies a single base away; this is likely a read error. This chain uses TRBV28 with TRBJ2-7; D is ambiguous. This CDR3 comprises 14 residues. CDR1 and CDR2 from the germline V gene are MDHEN and SYDVKM. The CDR3 region has the DNA TGTGCCAGCAGTCCTTCCCTATCCTCCTACGGGCAGTACTTC. It is translated as CASSPSLSSYGQYF.

The chain is built from TRBV5-1 and TRBJ2-7; no definite D call. There are 13 residues in the CDR3. V was cut by 0 bases and J by 4 bases, with 8 bases left in between. Germline CDR1 is SGHRS and CDR2 is YFSETQ. CDR3 DNA: TGCGCCAGCAGCTTGGCAGGCTATTACGAGCAGTACTTC. It translates to CASSLAGYYEQYF.

This clonotype was observed many times. The chain couples TRBV27 to TRBJ2-2, with 11 bases aligning to TRBD2. Trimming cost V 6 bases and J 7 bases; bases outside gene matches: 19. CDR1 MNHEY and CDR2 SMNVEV come from the germline V gene (reference sequence). This CDR3 has 19 amino acids. CDR3: CASSPPGQMGLAEGGELFF. In nucleotides, the CDR3 is TGTGCCAGCAGCCCACCGGGACAAATGGGACTAGCGGAGGGCGGGGAGCTGTTTTTT.